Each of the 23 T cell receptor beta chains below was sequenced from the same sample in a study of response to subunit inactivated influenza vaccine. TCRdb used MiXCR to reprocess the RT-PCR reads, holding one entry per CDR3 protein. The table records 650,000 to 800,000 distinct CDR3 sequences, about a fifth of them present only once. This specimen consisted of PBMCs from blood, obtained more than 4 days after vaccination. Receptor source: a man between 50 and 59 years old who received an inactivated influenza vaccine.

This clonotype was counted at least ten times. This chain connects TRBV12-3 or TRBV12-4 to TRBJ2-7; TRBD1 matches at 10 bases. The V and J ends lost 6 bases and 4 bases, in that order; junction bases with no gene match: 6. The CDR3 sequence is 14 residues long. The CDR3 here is CASSLGQGSYEQYF. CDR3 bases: TGTGCCAGCAGCTTGGGACAGGGGTCGTACGAGCAGTACTTC.

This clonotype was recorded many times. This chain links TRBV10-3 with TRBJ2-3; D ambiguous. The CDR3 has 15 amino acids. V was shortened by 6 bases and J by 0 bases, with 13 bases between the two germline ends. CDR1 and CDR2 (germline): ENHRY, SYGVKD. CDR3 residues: CAIRMQPPSTDTQYF. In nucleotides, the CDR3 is TGTGCCATCAGAATGCAGCCCCCGAGCACAGATACGCAGTATTTT.

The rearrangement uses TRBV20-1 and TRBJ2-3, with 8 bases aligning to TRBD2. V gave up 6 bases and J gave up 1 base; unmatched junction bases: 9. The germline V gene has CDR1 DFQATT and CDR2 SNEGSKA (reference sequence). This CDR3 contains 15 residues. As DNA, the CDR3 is TGCAGTGCCCAGTCGTCGCGGGGGGGCACAGATACGCAGTATTTT. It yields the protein CSAQSSRGGTDTQYF.

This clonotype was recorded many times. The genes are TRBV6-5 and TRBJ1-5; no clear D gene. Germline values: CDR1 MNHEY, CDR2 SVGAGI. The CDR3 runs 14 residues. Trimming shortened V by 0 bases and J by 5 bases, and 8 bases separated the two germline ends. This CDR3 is CASSYSLFDQPQHF. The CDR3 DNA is TGTGCCAGCAGTTACTCGTTGTTTGATCAGCCCCAGCATTTT.

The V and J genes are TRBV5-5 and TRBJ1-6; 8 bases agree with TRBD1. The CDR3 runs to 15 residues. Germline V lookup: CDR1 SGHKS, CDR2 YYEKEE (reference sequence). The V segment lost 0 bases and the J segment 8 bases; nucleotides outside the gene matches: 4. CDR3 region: CASSLAGTGDSPLHF. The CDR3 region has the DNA TGTGCCAGCAGCTTGGCCGGGACAGGAGATTCACCCCTCCACTTT.

CDR3 DNA sequence: TGTGCCAGCAGCTTGGGTCAGGCCGAGACCCAGTACTTC. It specifies CASSLGQAETQYF. The chain employs TRBV7-2 and TRBJ2-5; no reliable D call. With 3 bases removed from V and 5 bases from J, the gap between germline ends came to 10 bases. The CDR3 covers 13 residues. CDR1 is SGHTA, CDR2 FQGNSA, per germline.

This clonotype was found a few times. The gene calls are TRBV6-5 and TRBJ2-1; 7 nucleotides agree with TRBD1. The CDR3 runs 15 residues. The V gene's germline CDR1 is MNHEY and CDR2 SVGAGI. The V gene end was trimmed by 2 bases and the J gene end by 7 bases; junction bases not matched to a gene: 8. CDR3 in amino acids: CASSYAGGFINEQFF. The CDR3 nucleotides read TGTGCCAGCAGTTACGCAGGGGGATTCATAAATGAGCAGTTCTTC.

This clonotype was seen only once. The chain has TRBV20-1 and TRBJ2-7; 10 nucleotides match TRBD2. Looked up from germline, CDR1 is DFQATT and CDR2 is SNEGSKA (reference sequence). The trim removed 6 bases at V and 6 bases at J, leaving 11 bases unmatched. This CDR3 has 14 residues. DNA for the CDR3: TGCAGTGCCCTCCCGCTAGCGGGAGTGAGCGAGCAGTACTTC. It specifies CSALPLAGVSEQYF.

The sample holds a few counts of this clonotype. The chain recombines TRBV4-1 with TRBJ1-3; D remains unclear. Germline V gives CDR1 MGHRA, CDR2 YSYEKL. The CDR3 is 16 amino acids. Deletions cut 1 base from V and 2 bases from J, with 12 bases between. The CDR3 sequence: CASSQVGVRTGNTIYF. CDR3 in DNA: TGCGCCAGCAGCCAAGTTGGGGTCCGTACTGGAAACACCATATATTTT.

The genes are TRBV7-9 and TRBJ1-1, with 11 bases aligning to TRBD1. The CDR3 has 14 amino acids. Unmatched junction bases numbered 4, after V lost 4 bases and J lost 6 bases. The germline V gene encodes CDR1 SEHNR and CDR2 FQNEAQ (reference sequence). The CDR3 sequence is CASSSGQGVAEAFF. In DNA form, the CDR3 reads TGTGCCAGCAGCTCGGGACAGGGGGTTGCTGAAGCTTTCTTT.

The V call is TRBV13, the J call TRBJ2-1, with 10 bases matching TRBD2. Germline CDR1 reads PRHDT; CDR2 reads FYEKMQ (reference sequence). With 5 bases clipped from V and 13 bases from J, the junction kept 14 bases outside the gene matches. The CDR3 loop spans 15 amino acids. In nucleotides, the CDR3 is TGTGCCAGCAGCCCACCGGGACTAGCGAAGCTGACCCAGTTCTTC. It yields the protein CASSPPGLAKLTQFF.

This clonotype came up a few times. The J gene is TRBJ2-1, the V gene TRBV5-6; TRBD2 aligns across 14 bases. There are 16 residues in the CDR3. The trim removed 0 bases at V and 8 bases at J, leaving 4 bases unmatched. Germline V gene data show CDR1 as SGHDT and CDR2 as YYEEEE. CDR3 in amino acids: CASSLGGTSGGHEQFF. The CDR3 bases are TGTGCCAGCAGCTTGGGGGGGACTAGCGGGGGACATGAGCAGTTCTTC.

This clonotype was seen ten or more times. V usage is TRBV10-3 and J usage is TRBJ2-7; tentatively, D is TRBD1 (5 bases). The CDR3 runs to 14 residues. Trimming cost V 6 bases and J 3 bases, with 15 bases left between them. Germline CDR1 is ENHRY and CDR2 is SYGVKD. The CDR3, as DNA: TGTGCCATCAGCCTGCGGACAACCGGCTACGAGCAGTACTTC. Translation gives CAISLRTTGYEQYF.

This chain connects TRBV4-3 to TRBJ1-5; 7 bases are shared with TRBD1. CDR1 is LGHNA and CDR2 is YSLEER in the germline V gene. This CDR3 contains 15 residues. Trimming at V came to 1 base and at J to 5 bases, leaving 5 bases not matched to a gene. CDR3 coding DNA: TGCGCCAGCAGCCAAGTAGTCACAGGGGATCAGCCCCAGCATTTT. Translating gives CASSQVVTGDQPQHF.

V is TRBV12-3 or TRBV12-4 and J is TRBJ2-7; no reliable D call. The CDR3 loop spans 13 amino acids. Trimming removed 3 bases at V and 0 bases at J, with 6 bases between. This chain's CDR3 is CASSFYGSYEQYF. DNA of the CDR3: TGTGCCAGCAGTTTCTACGGCTCCTACGAGCAGTACTTC.

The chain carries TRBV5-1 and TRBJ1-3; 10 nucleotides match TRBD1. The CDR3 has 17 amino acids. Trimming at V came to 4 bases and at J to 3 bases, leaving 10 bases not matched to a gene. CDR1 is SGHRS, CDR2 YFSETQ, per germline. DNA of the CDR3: TGCGCCAGCAGCATAACCCCGGGACAGGGGTTTGGAAACACCATATATTTT. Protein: CASSITPGQGFGNTIYF.

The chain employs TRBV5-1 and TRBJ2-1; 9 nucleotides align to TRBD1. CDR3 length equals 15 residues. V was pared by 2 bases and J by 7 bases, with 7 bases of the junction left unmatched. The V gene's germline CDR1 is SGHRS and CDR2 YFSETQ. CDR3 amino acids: CASSLGQGRANEQFF. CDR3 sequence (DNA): TGCGCCAGCAGCTTAGGACAGGGGAGGGCTAATGAGCAGTTCTTC.

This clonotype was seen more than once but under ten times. CDR3 coding DNA: TGCGCCAGCAGCCTCAGGACAGAAGGGACCCAGTACTTC. Amino acid sequence: CASSLRTEGTQYF. The V and J genes are TRBV5-1 and TRBJ2-5, with D possibly being TRBD1 (6 bases). Trimming shortened V by 4 bases and J by 7 bases, and 14 bases separated the two germline ends. Per germline, CDR1 SGHRS and CDR2 YFSETQ. The CDR3 covers 13 residues.

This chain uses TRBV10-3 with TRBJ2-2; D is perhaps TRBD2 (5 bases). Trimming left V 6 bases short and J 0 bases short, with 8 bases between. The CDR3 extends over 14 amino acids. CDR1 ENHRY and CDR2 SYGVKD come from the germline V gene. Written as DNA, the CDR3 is TGTGCCATCAGCCAGACTACGAACACCGGGGAGCTGTTTTTT. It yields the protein CAISQTTNTGELFF.

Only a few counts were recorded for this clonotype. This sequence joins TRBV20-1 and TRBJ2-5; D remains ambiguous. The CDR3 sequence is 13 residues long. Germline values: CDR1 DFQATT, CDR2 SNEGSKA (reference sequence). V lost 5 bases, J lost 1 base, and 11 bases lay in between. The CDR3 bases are TGCAGTGCTGAGCCCGGTTTCCAAGAGACCCAGTACTTC. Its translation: CSAEPGFQETQYF.

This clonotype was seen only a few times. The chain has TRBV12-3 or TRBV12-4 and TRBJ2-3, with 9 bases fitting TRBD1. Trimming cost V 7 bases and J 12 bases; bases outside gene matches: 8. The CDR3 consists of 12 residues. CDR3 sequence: CASNRGDRVQYF. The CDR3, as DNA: TGTGCCAGCAATAGAGGGGACAGGGTTCAGTATTTT.

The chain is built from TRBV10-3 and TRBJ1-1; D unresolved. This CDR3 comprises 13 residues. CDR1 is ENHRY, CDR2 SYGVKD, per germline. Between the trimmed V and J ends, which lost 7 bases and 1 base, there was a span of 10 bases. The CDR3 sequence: CAITSQENTEAFF. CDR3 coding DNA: TGTGCCATCACCTCCCAGGAGAACACTGAAGCTTTCTTT.

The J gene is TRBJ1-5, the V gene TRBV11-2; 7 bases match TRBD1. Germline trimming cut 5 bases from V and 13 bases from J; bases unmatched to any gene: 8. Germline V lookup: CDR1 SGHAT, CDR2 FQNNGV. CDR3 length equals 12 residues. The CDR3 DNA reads TGTGCCAGCAGCCACGACAGGGCTGTGCAGCATTTT. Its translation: CASSHDRAVQHF.